These 24 T cell receptor beta chains were all obtained from the same sample, sequenced in a study of radiation and T cells in renal cell carcinoma (dated by TCRdb to 2020 to 2021). Taken with the paper, the label for time point translates to: blood 2 weeks post-SBRT. What this sample's treatment or condition label stands for: 15 Gy SBRT to primary tumor, nephrectomy 4 weeks later. Library method: the immunoSEQ multiplex PCR assay. The immuneACCESS repertoire file appears here via TCRdb, limited to in-frame rearrangements. These files lack a portion of the clones; in checked studies, under half of the deficit traces to unresolved V genes, and the cause of the others is not known. This sample gives fewer than 150,000 clones in total; around 90% of them show up just once. 5% to 6% of the sample lies in the top ten. The material was blood, obtained from a patient whose treatment included radiotherapy and nephrectomy. These TCRs come from an older woman with renal cell carcinoma.

The chain couples TRBV4-3 to TRBJ1-1; D call uncertain. This CDR3 spans 15 amino acids. CDR1 and CDR2 (germline): LGHNA, YSLEER. V lost 0 bases and J 1 base, leaving 9 bases between the germline ends. The CDR3: CASSQDVLGNTEAFF. CDR3 bases: TGCGCCAGCAGCCAAGATGTCCTCGGGAACACTGAAGCTTTCTTT.

The chain employs TRBV2 and TRBJ1-5; unclear D gene. The V and J ends lost 4 bases and 16 bases respectively, with 14 bases between them. This CDR3 has 11 residues. CDR1 and CDR2 from the germline V gene are SNHLY and FYNNEI. CDR3 sequence: CASSATEAVHF. CDR3 coding DNA: TGTGCCAGCAGTGCCACAGAGGCCGTCCATTTT.

The genes are TRBV18 and TRBJ2-1; 9 bases line up with TRBD2. This CDR3 has 15 residues. Trimming took 5 bases from V and 6 from J; bases not matched to a gene: 8. Per germline, CDR1 KGHSH and CDR2 LQKENI. CDR3 in amino acids: CASSSGLALSNEQFF. CDR3 coding DNA: TGTGCCAGCTCATCGGGACTAGCACTATCCAATGAGCAGTTCTTC.

V gene TRBV7-2 combines with J gene TRBJ1-4; possible D gene TRBD1, 5 bases. Trimming pared 5 bases from V and 6 bases from J, leaving 16 bases between. Germline loops: CDR1 SGHTA, CDR2 FQGNSA. CDR3 length: 15 residues. CDR3 nucleotide sequence: TGTGCCAGCAGCACCCTCAGGGAAGACCATGAAAAACTGTTTTTT. Its protein is CASSTLREDHEKLFF. The full variable domain, with the rest looked up from reference TRBV7-2 and TRBJ1-4, is GAGVSQSPSNKVTEKGKDVELRCDPISGHTALYWYRQSLGQGLEFLIYFQGNSAPDKSGLPSDRFSAERTGGSVSTLTIQRTQQEDSAVYLCASSTLREDHEKLFFGSGTQLSVL.

The DNA of the CDR3 is TGTGCCAGCAGTGGGGGGACCTGGAACTATGGCTACACCTTC. Amino acid sequence: CASSGGTWNYGYTF. The rearrangement uses TRBV6-1 and TRBJ1-2; TRBD1 is a possible D gene (5 bases). CDR3 length equals 14 residues. The germline V and J ends were trimmed by 4 bases and 2 bases, with 11 bases remaining between them. Germline V gene sequence: CDR1 MNHNS, CDR2 SASEGT.

The chain has TRBV27 and TRBJ2-2; 14 bases match TRBD2. V lost 5 bases to trimming and J lost 6 bases; unmatched junction nucleotides: 5. CDR1 MNHEY and CDR2 SMNVEV come from the germline V gene (reference sequence). The CDR3 is 16 amino acids. For the CDR3, the DNA is TGTGCCAGCAGTCGGACTAGCGGGGGGTCGCCCGGGGAGCTGTTTTTT. This gives the protein CASSRTSGGSPGELFF.

The chain has TRBV4-2 and TRBJ2-1; D tentatively fits TRBD1 or TRBD2 (6 bases each). Trimming pared 4 bases from V and 6 bases from J, leaving 16 bases between. The CDR3 totals 15 residues. Germline V gives CDR1 LGHNA, CDR2 YNFKEQ. The CDR3 coding sequence is TGTGCCAGCAGCCCAAACAGGGCGCGGGGCAATGAGCAGTTCTTC. As protein: CASSPNRARGNEQFF.

V is TRBV27 and J is TRBJ2-4; D uncertain. This CDR3 is 16 amino acids long. Germline lookup yields CDR1 MNHEY and CDR2 SMNVEV (reference sequence). The ends were cut back, 5 bases at V and 0 bases at J, with 14 bases in the middle. The CDR3 is CASSELTKGAKNIQYF. For the CDR3, the DNA is TGTGCCAGCAGTGAACTCACAAAGGGAGCCAAAAACATTCAGTACTTC.

The chain employs TRBV5-1 and TRBJ2-7; unclear D gene. This CDR3 region has 13 residues. V gave up 4 bases and J gave up 4 bases, with 12 bases separating them. CDR1 is SGHRS and CDR2 is YFSETQ in the germline V gene. CDR3 region: CASSIGGTYEQYF. The DNA of the CDR3 is TGCGCCAGCAGCATCGGCGGCACGTACGAGCAGTACTTC.

The CDR3 DNA reads TGTGCCAGCAACGTAGCGGGGGGTTGGGATACGCAGTATTTT. As protein: CASNVAGGWDTQYF. The chain links TRBV27 to TRBJ2-3, with 10 bases fitting TRBD2. Germline assignment: CDR1 MNHEY and CDR2 SMNVEV (reference sequence). V shed 7 bases and J 6 bases; nucleotides not matched to a gene: 7. This CDR3 comprises 14 residues.

The chain uses TRBV27 and TRBJ2-7; either TRBD1 or TRBD2 may supply D (7 bases each). CDR1 and CDR2 from the germline V gene are MNHEY and SMNVEV (reference sequence). Trimming stripped 6 bases from V and 4 bases from J, with 19 bases between. The CDR3 contains 15 residues. The CDR3 region has the DNA TGTGCCAGCAGGGATCAGGGGGGGATCTTGTACGAGCAGTACTTC. Translation gives CASRDQGGILYEQYF.

This clone was observed a single time. The chain carries TRBV5-4 and TRBJ2-3, with 8 bases matching TRBD1. J lost 4 bases, V lost 3 bases, and 7 bases had no gene match. The CDR3 extends over 15 amino acids. From germline, CDR1 is SGHNT and CDR2 YYREEE (reference sequence). Written as DNA, the CDR3 is TGTGCCAGCAGCTCGGCAGGGGGCCGTGCAGATACGCAGTATTTT. Translated, it gives CASSSAGGRADTQYF. The full variable domain, completed using reference TRBV5-4 and TRBJ2-3, is ETGVTQSPTHLIKTRGQQVTLRCSSQSGHNTVSWYQQALGQGPQFIFQYYREEENGRGNFPPRFSGLQFPNYSSELNVNALELDDSALYLCASSSAGGRADTQYFGPGTRLTVL.

The chain combines TRBV6-5 with TRBJ2-7; TRBD1 matches 8 bases. V dropped 6 bases and J dropped 4; count of bases not matched to a gene: 11. The CDR3 runs to 15 residues. From germline, CDR1 is MNHEY and CDR2 SVGAGI. CDR3 DNA sequence: TGTGCCAGCAGGGTCGGACAGGGTAGGGGGTACGAGCAGTACTTC. Protein sequence: CASRVGQGRGYEQYF.

V and J are TRBV5-5 and TRBJ1-6; 12 positions match TRBD1. The CDR3 runs to 16 residues. Germline CDR1 and CDR2: SGHKS and YYEKEE (reference sequence). J was trimmed by 8 bases and V by 4 bases; bases with no gene match: 7. In DNA, the CDR3 is TGTGCCAGCAGCGACCCGGGACAGGGGGCTTATTCACCCCTCCACTTT. It is translated as CASSDPGQGAYSPLHF.

V gene TRBV9 combines with J gene TRBJ2-1, with 11 bases fitting TRBD2. The J segment lost 7 bases and the V segment lost 0 bases, leaving 3 bases of the junction unmatched. Germline V CDR1 and CDR2: SGDLS, YYNGEE. This CDR3 has 15 residues. The chain's CDR3 is CASSVASSGGNEQFF. The DNA for the CDR3 is TGTGCCAGCAGCGTAGCGTCTAGCGGGGGGAATGAGCAGTTCTTC.

This clone was picked up a small number of times. This chain connects TRBV4-1 to TRBJ1-1; D not resolved. The CDR3 covers 17 residues. V dropped 3 bases and J dropped 2 bases, with 19 bases sitting between them. Germline CDR1 and CDR2: MGHRA and YSYEKL. CDR3 residues: CASSQIGPWDSNTEAFF. CDR3 DNA: TGCGCCAGCAGCCAGATAGGGCCCTGGGATTCCAACACTGAAGCTTTCTTT.

This chain uses TRBV7-9 with TRBJ2-3; TRBD1 agrees at 7 bases. J was trimmed by 6 bases and V by 1 base; bases with no gene match: 4. The CDR3 loop spans 14 amino acids. Germline assignment: CDR1 SEHNR and CDR2 FQNEAQ (reference sequence). As DNA, the CDR3 is TGTGCCAGCAGCTTAGGAGGGGGCGCGGATACGCAGTATTTT. Residues: CASSLGGGADTQYF.

V and J are TRBV15 and TRBJ1-2; D unclear. The CDR3 length is 15 residues. Trimming stripped 0 bases from V and 8 bases from J, with 16 bases between. In germline, CDR1 is LNHNV, CDR2 YYDKDF (reference sequence). The CDR3 loop reads CATSRDLLGIGGYTF. CDR3 DNA sequence: TGTGCCACCAGCAGAGATCTTTTAGGGATCGGCGGCTACACCTTC.

The chain couples TRBV4-2 to TRBJ1-2; D gene unclear. V was clipped by 0 bases and J by 7 bases, with 15 bases between them. Germline V lookup: CDR1 LGHNA, CDR2 YNFKEQ. This CDR3 is built from 15 residues. CDR3 coding DNA: TGTGCCAGCAGCCAAGATCTATCCCAGACTCGTGGCTACACCTTC. Its translation is CASSQDLSQTRGYTF.

The CDR3: CASRLAGQGNSSYEQYF. DNA for the CDR3: TGTGCAAGTCGCTTAGCGGGACAGGGAAATAGTTCCTACGAGCAGTACTTC. The chain links TRBV12-2 to TRBJ2-7; TRBD1, the table's D call, lacks a check against the DNA. TRBV12-2 is assigned pseudogene status. The CDR3 has 17 residues.

The chain combines TRBV6-1 with TRBJ1-1; no definite D call. This CDR3 has 13 residues. Germline V lookup: CDR1 MNHNS, CDR2 SASEGT. The V end lost 2 bases, the J end lost 7 bases, and 11 bases lay between the germline ends. CDR3 DNA: TGTGCCAGCAGTGAATTGGGCAGTTTTGAAGCTTTCTTT. Amino acids: CASSELGSFEAFF.

The table lists this clone with a count of one. The rearrangement uses TRBV6-1 and TRBJ1-2; D gene unclear. The length of the CDR3 is 12 residues. V lost 5 bases to trimming and J lost 8 bases, with 12 bases between them. Per the germline V gene, CDR1 is MNHNS and CDR2 is SASEGT. The DNA for the CDR3 is TGTGCCAGCAGTCCCCCCGGCAGAGGCTACACCTTC. Translating gives CASSPPGRGYTF.

The V call is TRBV5-4, the J call TRBJ2-2; D gene ambiguous. Trimming cost V 1 base and J 4 bases, with 5 bases left between them. This CDR3 has 13 residues. From germline, CDR1 is SGHNT and CDR2 YYREEE (reference sequence). This chain's CDR3 is CASSLLGTGELFF. In nucleotides, the CDR3 is TGTGCCAGCAGCTTGTTGGGCACCGGGGAGCTGTTTTTT.

The chain employs TRBV7-2 and TRBJ2-7, with D unresolved. V lost 5 bases to trimming and J lost 7 bases, with 12 bases between them. CDR3 size: 12 residues. Germline V lookup: CDR1 SGHTA, CDR2 FQGNSA. CDR3 coding DNA: TGTGCCAGCAGCCCAACAGTGGGTGAGCAGTACTTC. Translated, it gives CASSPTVGEQYF.